This entry lists 8 T cell receptor beta chains sequenced from one sample in a study of identical twins. TCRdb redid the calling of the 5' RACE reads with MiXCR, one entry per CDR3 protein. The sample contains 200,000 to 300,000 distinct CDR3 sequences, 10% of which appear only once. The material sequenced was memory T cells sorted from blood. These receptors were taken from a man in his fifties or sixties in good health.

This clonotype occurred many times. This chain uses TRBV20-1 with TRBJ2-1, with TRBD2 matching 9 bases. CDR3 length equals 14 residues. The V gene's germline CDR1 is DFQATT and CDR2 SNEGSKA (reference sequence). V gave up 5 bases and J gave up 4 bases; unmatched junction bases: 6. The CDR3, as DNA: TGCAGTGCTGATAGCGGGGGCCTATACAATGAGCAGTTCTTC. It encodes CSADSGGLYNEQFF.

This clonotype was counted a few times. The J gene is TRBJ1-3, the V gene TRBV9; D possibly corresponds to TRBD1 (6 bases). Germline V gene lookup returns CDR1 SGDLS and CDR2 YYNGEE. The CDR3 totals 16 residues. V lost 7 bases and J 0 bases, leaving 17 bases between the germline ends. CDR3: CASGGGGRASGNTIYF. The CDR3 region has the DNA TGTGCCAGCGGAGGGGGGGGAAGAGCCTCTGGAAACACCATATATTTT.

This clonotype was picked up many times. The rearrangement uses TRBV5-5 and TRBJ2-7; D unresolved. The V gene's germline CDR1 is SGHKS and CDR2 YYEKEE (reference sequence). V shed 1 base and J shed 5 bases, with 7 bases lying between them. The CDR3 length is 12 residues. Here the CDR3 DNA reads TGTGCCAGCAGCTTGATGGGCCACGAGCAGTACTTC. Translating gives CASSLMGHEQYF.

This clonotype has more than one count but fewer than ten. This chain uses TRBV12-3 or TRBV12-4 with TRBJ2-7; 9 positions agree with TRBD1. The V gene end was trimmed by 5 bases and the J gene end by 6 bases; junction bases not matched to a gene: 8. The CDR3 length is 14 residues. The chain's CDR3 is CASSPPGQGTEQYF. The CDR3 DNA sequence: TGTGCCAGCAGTCCACCGGGACAGGGAACCGAGCAGTACTTC.

The table lists this clonotype with many counts. V usage is TRBV6-2 or TRBV6-3 and J usage is TRBJ1-5; no definite D call. In germline, CDR1 is MNHEY, CDR2 SVGEGT. This CDR3 contains 14 residues. V lost 3 bases and J 5 bases, leaving 11 bases between the germline ends. CDR3 in amino acids: CASSYLEAHQPQHF. The CDR3 region has the DNA TGTGCCAGCAGTTATCTGGAGGCGCATCAGCCCCAGCATTTT.

This clonotype was counted many times. J is TRBJ2-5 and V is TRBV20-1, with D tentatively TRBD1 (5 bases). Trimming left V 5 bases short and J 7 bases short, with 20 bases between. The germline V gene encodes CDR1 DFQATT and CDR2 SNEGSKA (reference sequence). The CDR3 totals 14 residues. The CDR3 sequence is CSASSPRGYGTQYF. DNA for the CDR3: TGCAGTGCTTCTTCCCCTAGGGGTTATGGGACCCAGTACTTC.

This clonotype was detected many times. The chain recombines TRBV3-1 with TRBJ1-1; the D gene is possibly TRBD1 (5 bases). The germline gives CDR1 LGHDT, CDR2 YNNKEL (reference sequence). This CDR3 contains 16 residues. V was cut by 1 base and J by 4 bases, with 16 bases left in between. In DNA form, the CDR3 reads TGTGCCAGCAGCCAAGCGGGGCCCTCTCTTGCCACTGAAGCTTTCTTT. Translated, it gives CASSQAGPSLATEAFF.

The sample holds many counts of this clonotype. The J gene is TRBJ2-1, the V gene TRBV12-3 or TRBV12-4, with TRBD2 matching 9 bases. V trimming: 5 bases; J trimming: 6 bases; junction bases outside the gene matches: 14. The CDR3 consists of 17 residues. This CDR3 reads CASSPPLAGPLSNEQFF. Here the CDR3 DNA reads TGTGCCAGCAGTCCCCCGCTAGCGGGGCCCCTCTCCAATGAGCAGTTCTTC.